Listed below are T cell receptor beta chains from one sample, sequenced in a study of cytomegalovirus exposure and HLA in healthy donors. The method was immunoSEQ multiplex PCR; TCRdb's version includes in-frame clones alone and lacks a portion of them. The sample has 160,000 or so clones; approximately 83% are singletons. The sample taken for sequencing was PBMCs. These receptors came from a woman aged 18-29 years in good health and CMV-seronegative. CDR3s include the opening cysteine and the closing phenylalanine or tryptophan.

j_call v_call cdr3_aa
TRBJ1-1 TRBV19 CASTSGTLLWDTEAFF
TRBJ1-4 TRBV4-2 CASSQAVGGTTNEKLFF
TRBJ2-7 TRBV7-9 CASIRDRSSYEQYF
TRBJ2-2 TRBV9 CASSVVPGKNTGELFF
TRBJ1-5 TRBV5-1 CASSTGDADSNQPQHF
TRBJ2-7 TRBV13 CASSLRHTLPEQYF
TRBJ2-7 TRBV11-2 CASSPLNRGPSSYEQYF
TRBJ1-5 TRBV4-2 CASSQDQRADSNQPQHF
TRBJ2-4 TRBV6-5 CASSYFGQGHIQYF
TRBJ2-5 TRBV6-5 CASSTDRSGETQYF
TRBJ2-1 TRBV18 CASSYNTHTQSFF
TRBJ1-4 TRBV30 CAWSMSGSGKLFF
TRBJ1-2 TRBV2 CASSEKPGAGYTF
TRBJ2-3 TRBV5-1 CASSLGNTGSADTQYF
TRBJ1-3 TRBV28 CASSLRSKGLWGNTIYF
TRBJ2-7 TRBV7-9 CASSLGAGGTNYEQYF
TRBJ1-5 TRBV19 CASSIPGTGGWNQPQHF